The rows below give T cell receptor beta chains drawn from one sample of a study of tumor and adjacent non-tumor tissue in lung cancer. TCRdb redid the calling of the multiplex PCR reads with MiXCR, one entry per CDR3 protein. The sample carries 100,000 to 120,000 distinct CDR3 sequences, over 70% recorded once. Sequencing was performed on lung tumor tissue. Source of these receptors: a man between 65 and 85 years old with non-small cell lung cancer. The CDR3 runs from the conserved cysteine through the conserved F or W. The D gene is left open where the match is weak. Some rows have no size entry. The others give once, few or many, or a class for an expanded clone.

J gene | V gene | D gene | clone size | CDR3 DNA | CDR3 protein
TRBJ2-7 | TRBV28 | TRBD2 | few | TGTGCCAGCAGTTTGGGAGGGATACCTTTAGAATGGGAGCAGAACTTC | CASSLGGIPLEWEQNF
TRBJ2-2 | TRBV29-1 | . | . | . | CSVDVAGGTGEMFF
TRBJ2-2 | TRBV20-1 | TRBD2 | many | TGCAGTGCTAGTGAGGGAGGGACCGGGGAGCTGTTTTTT | CSASEGGTGELFF
TRBJ2-3 | TRBV6-1 | TRBD1 | . | TGTGCCAGCAGTAAAGAGACAGGGGGCGTTCAGCCCCAGTATTTT | CASSKETGGVQPQYF
TRBJ1-2 | TRBV11-3 | . | . | TGTGCCAGCAGTCCGGGTGCCTATGCCCACACCTTC | CASSPGAYAHTF
TRBJ1-1 | TRBV28 | . | . | TGTGCCAGCAATTCGGAGGACACTGAGGCTTTCTTT | CASNSEDTEAFF
TRBJ2-1 | TRBV7-9 | . | . | TGTGCGAGCAGCCCCTCCGGGGGCGGTAACGATGAGCAGTTCTTC | CASSPSGGGNDEQFF
TRBJ2-7 | TRBV6-1 | . | . | TGTGCCAGCAGCGAATCACGGGGAACAAGGGAGCAGTACTTC | CASSESRGTREQYF
TRBJ2-1 | TRBV11-2 | . | . | TGTACCAGTAGCTTAGTATGGGGGAAAATATACAATGAGCAGTTCTTC | CTSSLVWGKIYNEQFF
TRBJ1-4 | TRBV4-2 | TRBD1 | . | TGTGCCAGCAGCCATGCCGGACAGGGCTTTAACGAAAAACTGTTTTTT | CASSHAGQGFNEKLFF
TRBJ1-2 | TRBV29-1 | . | . | TGCAGCGCAGTCCCCTATCAATCCTCGAGAGAAGATGGTTACACCTTC | CSAVPYQSSREDGYTF
TRBJ1-2 | TRBV29-1 | . | . | TGCAGTATTATCCCCAATCAATCCTCGGGAGAAGATGGCTACACCTTC | CSIIPNQSSGEDGYTF
TRBJ2-3 | TRBV12-3/TRBV12-4 | TRBD2 | . | TGCGCCAGCATGAGGATTAGCGGGACAACAGATACGCAGTATTTT | CASMRISGTTDTQYF
TRBJ2-7 | TRBV20-1 | . | many | TGCAGTGCAACCGGGGGATTCTACGAGCAGTACTTC | CSATGGFYEQYF
TRBJ2-5 | TRBV12-3/TRBV12-4 | . | . | TGTGCCAGCATCCACCTGCGGGGAAGAAACCAAGAGACCCAGTACTTC | CASIHLRGRNQETQYF
TRBJ2-2 | TRBV6-1 | . | many | TGTGCCAGCATGGCGGGGTTGGAAAACACCGGGGAGCTGTTTTTT | CASMAGLENTGELFF
TRBJ2-7 | TRBV28 | . | . | TGTGCCTGCAGTTTAAGGGGGGTCCTCAAGACATCCTACAAGCAGTACTTC | CACSLRGVLKTSYKQYF
TRBJ2-1 | TRBV11-3 | TRBD2 | . | TGTGCCAGCAGCTTCCTAGGGACTAGCGGGGGCTACAATGATGAGTTCTTC | CASSFLGTSGGYNDEFF
TRBJ2-1 | TRBV29-1 | . | . | TGCAGCGTTGAAGGAGGCGGTAGCTCCTACAATGAGCGGTTCTTC | CSVEGGGSSYNERFF
TRBJ1-1 | TRBV28 | . | . | TGTGCCAGCACCAGGACAAGGGTAATGAACACTGAAGCTTTCTTT | CASTRTRVMNTEAFF
TRBJ1-4 | TRBV28 | . | . | TGTACCAGCAGTTGGGCAGGGGAATTGGAAAAACTGTTTTTT | CTSSWAGELEKLFF
TRBJ1-2 | TRBV6-5 | TRBD1 | . | TGTGCCAGCTGCAAATCCGGACAGGGAGCTAACTATGGCTACACCTTC | CASCKSGQGANYGYTF
TRBJ2-5 | TRBV7-9 | . | . | TGTGCCAGCAGCCCCCTGGCCAAAGAGATCCAGTACTTT | CASSPLAKEIQYF
TRBJ2-7 | TRBV6-2/TRBV6-3 | . | . | TGTGACAGCAGTTCCCAGGGGGGGCTCTACAGCTACGGGCAGTACTTC | CDSSSQGGLYSYGQYF
TRBJ2-7 | TRBV29-1 | . | . | TGCAGCGTAGCCGGGACATGGGGCCACGGGTCATCCCGGGAGCAGTACTTC | CSVAGTWGHGSSREQYF
TRBJ1-5 | TRBV12-3/TRBV12-4 | . | . | TGTGCCAGCAGGGGGACATGGGCTCAGTCTCAGCATTTT | CASRGTWAQSQHF
TRBJ2-7 | TRBV11-2 | TRBD2 | . | TGTGCCAGCAGCTTAGAGGCGGGAGACTACGAGCAGTACTTC | CASSLEAGDYEQYF
TRBJ1-4 | TRBV12-3/TRBV12-4 | . | . | TGTGCCAGCAGTTTGACAGCTGCGACAGTGGGCCTGTCTAATGAAAAACTGTTTTTT | CASSLTAATVGLSNEKLFF
TRBJ1-2 | TRBV20-1 | . | . | TGCTGTGCTAACTGGGGAGGAGTCTGTGGCGACACCTTC | CCANWGGVCGDTF
TRBJ2-7 | TRBV6-5 | . | . | TGTGCCAGCAGTTACGACGGATACTACGAGCACTATTTC | CASSYDGYYEHYF
TRBJ2-3 | TRBV24-1 | TRBD1 | many | TGTGCCACCAGTGACCAGTCACAGGGGGCATATACGCAGTATTTT | CATSDQSQGAYTQYF
TRBJ1-2 | TRBV5-5 | TRBD1 | few | TGTGCCAACAGCTTGGAATATCTGGGACAGGGCCGTGGCTGCACCTTC | CANSLEYLGQGRGCTF